These 26 T cell receptor beta chains came from one sample sequenced in a study of identical twins. TCRdb redid the calling of the 5' RACE reads with MiXCR, one entry per CDR3 protein. Of approximately 470,000 distinct CDR3 sequences listed, 11% to 15% are singletons. Separately, the same data were catalogued under a study of yellow fever vaccine responses in identical twins.

Sample: CD4+ T cells sorted from blood. The receptors were gathered from a woman between 18 and 30 years old in good health.

This clonotype came up many times. This chain connects TRBV25-1 to TRBJ2-6; the D is unclear. Between the trimmed V and J ends, which lost 6 bases and 4 bases, there was a span of 13 bases. Germline V gene data show CDR1 as MGHDK and CDR2 as SYGVNS. The CDR3 totals 15 residues. The CDR3 coding sequence is TGTGCCAGCAGCGACGCAGGTTCGGGGGCCAACGTCCTGACTTTC. This encodes CASSDAGSGANVLTF.

This clonotype has more than one count but fewer than ten. The CDR3 nucleotides read TGTGCCAGCTCACCAGCGACAGGGGGGTCCGAGCAGTACTTC. Protein: CASSPATGGSEQYF. This chain links TRBV18 with TRBJ2-7; 9 bases are shared with TRBD1. Trimming took 2 bases from V and 6 from J; bases not matched to a gene: 5. Germline values: CDR1 KGHSH, CDR2 LQKENI. This CDR3 has 14 residues.

This clonotype has more than one count but fewer than ten. This chain connects TRBV9 to TRBJ2-1; 10 bases match TRBD2. With V trimmed by 3 bases and J by 4 bases, 7 bases remained unmatched. The CDR3 is 16 residues long. The germline V gene encodes CDR1 SGDLS and CDR2 YYNGEE. This chain's CDR3 is CASSATGTSAYNEQFF. The CDR3 nucleotides read TGTGCCAGCAGCGCCACCGGGACTAGCGCTTACAATGAGCAGTTCTTC.

The chain joins TRBV7-2 to TRBJ2-3, with 14 bases lining up with TRBD2. Trimming at V came to 6 bases and at J to 1 base, leaving 6 bases not matched to a gene. The CDR3 extends over 17 amino acids. Germline-derived CDR1 and CDR2 are SGHTA and FQGNSA. The CDR3 nucleotides are TGTGCCAGCAGTCGACTAGCGGGGGGGCGGGGCACAGATACGCAGTATTTT. It encodes CASSRLAGGRGTDTQYF.

This chain uses TRBV11-2 with TRBJ2-3; TRBD2 aligns across 7 bases. Germline V gene sequence: CDR1 SGHAT, CDR2 FQNNGV. The trim removed 5 bases at V and 9 bases at J, leaving 20 bases unmatched. The length of the CDR3 is 17 residues. This CDR3 is CASSQGMSGTLTATQYF. CDR3 coding DNA: TGTGCCAGCAGCCAAGGAATGAGCGGGACTCTAACCGCGACGCAGTATTTT.

The V call is TRBV20-1, the J call TRBJ2-7; 7 bases agree with TRBD1. This CDR3 is 13 amino acids long. The V gene's germline CDR1 is DFQATT and CDR2 SNEGSKA (reference sequence). Trimming cost V 1 base and J 2 bases; bases outside gene matches: 2. CDR3 in amino acids: CSARGDRTYEQYF. The CDR3 DNA reads as TGCAGTGCTAGAGGGGACAGAACCTACGAGCAGTACTTC.

This chain uses TRBV27 with TRBJ1-6; weak D call: TRBD1 (6 bases). The CDR3 is 13 amino acids. The V end was cut by 6 bases, the J end by 9 bases, with 12 bases between. Germline-derived CDR1 and CDR2 are MNHEY and SMNVEV (reference sequence). Written as DNA, the CDR3 is TGTGCCAGCAGGAGGGGACAAGGTTCACCCCTCCACTTT. Translating it yields CASRRGQGSPLHF.

This clonotype came up a few times. V is TRBV6-6 and J is TRBJ2-2; D ambiguous. V lost 7 bases and J lost 5, with 11 bases in between. The CDR3 spans 13 residues. Looked up from germline, CDR1 is MNHNY and CDR2 is SVGAGI (reference sequence). This CDR3 is CASKGVRTGELFF. The CDR3 nucleotides are TGTGCCAGCAAGGGTGTGAGGACCGGGGAGCTGTTTTTT.

The gene calls are TRBV28 and TRBJ2-7, with TRBD2 as a possible D gene (5 bases). Trimming shortened V by 7 bases and J by 1 base, and 20 bases separated the two germline ends. Germline V CDR1 and CDR2: MDHEN, SYDVKM. This CDR3 comprises 16 residues. The CDR3 DNA reads TGTGCCAGCACCAATCAAAAGCGGCCCAGGTCCTACGAGCAGTACTTC. Translation: CASTNQKRPRSYEQYF.

In its sample, this clonotype was seen a few times. The rearrangement links TRBV12-3 or TRBV12-4 to TRBJ2-7; D gene unclear. The CDR3 extends over 14 amino acids. The V gene lost 1 base and the J gene lost 4 bases, with 11 bases spanning the gap. Written as DNA, the CDR3 is TGTGCCAGCAGTTTAGTGGATTCCGAGTACGAGCAGTACTTC. This translates into CASSLVDSEYEQYF.

This clonotype was observed a handful of times. The V call is TRBV10-3, the J call TRBJ1-1; TRBD1 matches at 10 bases. The CDR3 sequence is 15 residues long. V lost 4 bases and J lost 5; bases outside the gene matches: 7. Germline CDR1 and CDR2: ENHRY and SYGVKD. The CDR3 DNA reads TGTGCCATCAGTGGGGACCGGGACAGGGGAACTGAAGCTTTCTTT. Translated: CAISGDRDRGTEAFF.

This chain links TRBV20-1 with TRBJ1-5; 9 bases align to TRBD1. Germline CDR1 reads DFQATT; CDR2 reads SNEGSKA (reference sequence). The J segment lost 4 bases and the V segment lost 1 base, leaving 5 bases of the junction unmatched. The CDR3 runs to 15 residues. The CDR3 region is CSARVTGQGNQPQHF. For the CDR3, the DNA is TGCAGTGCTAGAGTCACAGGACAGGGGAATCAGCCCCAGCATTTT.

This clonotype has a handful of counts. The J gene is TRBJ2-7, the V gene TRBV28; TRBD1 aligns across 8 bases. The V gene end was trimmed by 5 bases and the J gene end by 5 bases; junction bases not matched to a gene: 5. The CDR3 has 13 amino acids. The germline gives CDR1 MDHEN, CDR2 SYDVKM. The CDR3 nucleotides read TGTGCCAGCAGTGCTGGACAGGGCCACGAGCAGTACTTC. This gives the protein CASSAGQGHEQYF.

V gene TRBV9 combines with J gene TRBJ2-3, with 8 bases identical to TRBD2. Germline V gives CDR1 SGDLS, CDR2 YYNGEE. The V gene end was trimmed by 7 bases and the J gene end by 4 bases; junction bases not matched to a gene: 14. This CDR3 comprises 16 residues. The CDR3 DNA follows: TGTGCCAGCGGGAAAGCGGGAGTGTGGTTTGCAGATACGCAGTATTTT. Translation gives CASGKAGVWFADTQYF.

CDR3 residues: CASSRGDSGYGYTF. The CDR3 DNA reads TGTGCCAGCAGCCGGGGGGACTCCGGGTATGGCTACACCTTC. The chain links TRBV3-1 to TRBJ1-2; possible D gene TRBD1, 5 bases. V dropped 4 bases and J dropped 5 bases, with 14 bases sitting between them. This CDR3 contains 14 residues. Germline lookup yields CDR1 LGHDT and CDR2 YNNKEL (reference sequence). The full variable domain, with the rest looked up from reference TRBV3-1 and TRBJ1-2, is DTAVSQTPKYLVTQMGNDKSIKCEQNLGHDTMYWYKQDSKKFLKIMFSYNNKELIINETVPNRFSPKSPDKAHLNLHINSLELGDSAVYFCASSRGDSGYGYTFGSGTRLTVV.

The sample holds one count of this clonotype. CDR3 DNA: TGTGCCAGCACGTCAGAAGCGGGGGGGCTCTACAATGAGCAGTTCTTC. Protein sequence: CASTSEAGGLYNEQFF. The chain has TRBV2 and TRBJ2-1, with TRBD2 matching 10 bases. CDR1 is SNHLY and CDR2 is FYNNEI in the germline V gene. The CDR3 length is 16 residues. The junction had 9 bases not matched to a gene; V was cut back by 7 bases and J by 3 bases.

This clonotype was picked up many times. The V call is TRBV5-1, the J call TRBJ2-3; 7 bases align to TRBD1. CDR3 length equals 14 residues. With 3 bases clipped from V and 4 bases from J, the junction kept 5 bases outside the gene matches. From germline, CDR1 is SGHRS and CDR2 YFSETQ. CDR3 loop: CASSYRDSPDTQYF. The CDR3 nucleotides read TGCGCCAGCAGCTACCGGGACAGTCCAGATACGCAGTATTTT.

This clonotype was detected only a few times. The chain uses TRBV2 and TRBJ2-7; either TRBD1 or TRBD2 may supply D (5 bases each). The CDR3 is 18 amino acids. Trimming took 5 bases from V and 2 from J, leaving 25 bases between them. CDR1 SNHLY and CDR2 FYNNEI come from the germline V gene. CDR3 bases: TGTGCCAGCAGTCTCCCTGCTGGGACCTTCACCCTAACCTACGAGCAGTACTTC. It codes for CASSLPAGTFTLTYEQYF.

Only a few counts were recorded for this clonotype. One junction end does not reproduce the germline sequence, and a read error may be involved. This sequence joins TRBV28 and TRBJ2-7; TRBD1 matches at 7 bases. CDR3 length: 11 residues. The germline gives CDR1 MDHEN, CDR2 SYDVKM. CDR3 in DNA: TGTGCCAGCAGGGGAGACAGGGAATGGCACTTC. Its protein is CASRGDREWHF.

This rearrangement joins TRBV7-2 to TRBJ2-1, with D possibly TRBD2 on 6 matching bases. Deletions cut 5 bases from V and 7 bases from J, with 18 bases between. CDR3 length equals 15 residues. The germline V gene encodes CDR1 SGHTA and CDR2 FQGNSA. The DNA of the CDR3 is TGTGCCAGCAGCCAAAGCGGGTTACCTATGAATGAGCAGTTCTTC. Its protein is CASSQSGLPMNEQFF.

V and J are TRBV6-1 and TRBJ1-1; the D gene is possibly TRBD1 (5 bases). Germline CDR1 is MNHNS and CDR2 is SASEGT. This CDR3 comprises 14 residues. Trimming cost V 7 bases and J 6 bases, with 18 bases left between them. CDR3 sequence (DNA): TGTGCCAGCACGAGTGACATGGGGACGTCTGAAGCTTTCTTT. It yields the protein CASTSDMGTSEAFF.

The CDR3 protein is CSASRDYGYTF. The CDR3, as DNA: TGCAGTGCTAGCCGGGACTATGGCTACACCTTC. This chain links TRBV20-1 with TRBJ1-2, with D uncertain. CDR1 and CDR2 from the germline V gene are DFQATT and SNEGSKA (reference sequence). V was shortened by 3 bases and J by 3 bases, with 5 bases between the two germline ends. The CDR3 loop spans 11 amino acids.

The chain recombines TRBV15 with TRBJ2-1; unclear D gene. The CDR3 is 13 amino acids. V lost 1 base and J 3 bases, leaving 4 bases between the germline ends. Germline CDR1 and CDR2: LNHNV and YYDKDF (reference sequence). This chain's CDR3 is CATSRVIYNEQFF. The CDR3 nucleotides are TGTGCCACCAGCAGAGTCATCTACAATGAGCAGTTCTTC.

Ten or more counts support this clonotype. CDR3: CASSLLGFSYEQYF. CDR3 DNA: TGTGCCAGCAGTTTATTAGGGTTCTCCTACGAGCAGTACTTC. This chain connects TRBV12-3 or TRBV12-4 to TRBJ2-7; no firm D call. CDR3 length: 14 residues. Trimming took off 2 bases at V and 0 bases at J, with 8 bases between the two ends.

This clonotype was seen a few times. The V and J genes are TRBV20-1 and TRBJ2-3, with 14 bases fitting TRBD2. V trimming: 2 bases; J trimming: 14 bases; junction bases outside the gene matches: 15. Germline loops: CDR1 DFQATT, CDR2 SNEGSKA (reference sequence). This CDR3 spans 16 amino acids. The CDR3 loop reads CSARLGLAGASLVWYF. The DNA of the CDR3 is TGCAGTGCTAGACTGGGACTAGCGGGGGCCTCCTTGGTCTGGTATTTT.

The rearrangement joins TRBV18 to TRBJ2-7; TRBD1 matches 7 bases. The CDR3 runs to 15 residues. With V trimmed by 3 bases and J by 2 bases, 7 bases remained unmatched. Germline CDR1 KGHSH, CDR2 LQKENI. The CDR3 loop is CASSPFGQAAYEQYF. CDR3 nucleotides: TGTGCCAGCTCACCCTTCGGACAGGCCGCCTACGAGCAGTACTTC.